Listed below are T cell receptor beta chains from one sample, sequenced in a study of T cells expressing NK-cell markers. TCRdb reprocessed the 5' RACE reads, keeping one entry per CDR3 protein, no DNA. Seen in this sample are about 390,000 distinct CDR3 sequences; the ten most common clones hold about 10%. The material sequenced was blood T cells: a sorted CD56 or NKG2C T cell subset, CD4+ or CD8+ T cells, or bulk PBMC T cells (not recorded which). All receptors come from a woman aged 45-65 years in good health. CDR3s include the opening cysteine and the closing phenylalanine or tryptophan. Each record gives: V gene, J gene, CDR3 protein.

>TRBV7-9|TRBJ2-5
CASSFQAPGGETQYF
>TRBV20-1|TRBJ2-1
CSVLNLAGVGGNEQFF
>TRBV7-2|TRBJ2-5
CASSLFTGETQYF
>TRBV11-3|TRBJ2-1
CASSFTSGITGYNEQFF
>TRBV5-6|TRBJ2-3
CASSPTGALTDTQYF
>TRBV4-2|TRBJ2-7
CASSQDWDNTYEQYF
>TRBV19|TRBJ2-4
CASSRVAGGPEDIQYF
>TRBV19|TRBJ2-1
CASSIQSVSYNEQFF
>TRBV5-1|TRBJ2-1
CASSKQAGSSYNEQFF
>TRBV6-1|TRBJ2-7
CASSEANRGGYEQYF
>TRBV20-1|TRBJ1-4
CSGTAMDEKLFF
>TRBV11-3|TRBJ2-6
CASSLVRGANVLTF
>TRBV10-3|TRBJ2-7
CATGEQGNYEQYF
>TRBV6-1|TRBJ2-1
CASSVWGSSSYNEQFF
>TRBV24-1|TRBJ2-5
CATSEAGTSGRGRETQYF
>TRBV19|TRBJ2-4
CASSTQGNIQYF
>TRBV30|TRBJ1-5
CAWSVSGGESQHF
>TRBV5-6|TRBJ1-1
CASSVLGSGSNTEAFF
>TRBV4-1|TRBJ1-4
CASSHIPGQGTNEKLFF
>TRBV24-1|TRBJ2-1
CATSALAGDNEQFF
>TRBV27|TRBJ2-1
CASSSGLALYHNEQFF
>TRBV3-1|TRBJ2-6
CASSRTGFGANVLTF
>TRBV24-1|TRBJ2-3
CATTRTGSTDTQYF
>TRBV12-3/TRBV12-4|TRBJ2-7
CASRGAGPPQYF
>TRBV11-2|TRBJ2-1
CASSYGRGGRSYNEQFF
>TRBV19|TRBJ2-5
CASRTDRKQETQYF
>TRBV7-9|TRBJ2-1
CASSVTGVPLGNEQFF
>TRBV29-1|TRBJ1-6
CSVIDRGRNLHF